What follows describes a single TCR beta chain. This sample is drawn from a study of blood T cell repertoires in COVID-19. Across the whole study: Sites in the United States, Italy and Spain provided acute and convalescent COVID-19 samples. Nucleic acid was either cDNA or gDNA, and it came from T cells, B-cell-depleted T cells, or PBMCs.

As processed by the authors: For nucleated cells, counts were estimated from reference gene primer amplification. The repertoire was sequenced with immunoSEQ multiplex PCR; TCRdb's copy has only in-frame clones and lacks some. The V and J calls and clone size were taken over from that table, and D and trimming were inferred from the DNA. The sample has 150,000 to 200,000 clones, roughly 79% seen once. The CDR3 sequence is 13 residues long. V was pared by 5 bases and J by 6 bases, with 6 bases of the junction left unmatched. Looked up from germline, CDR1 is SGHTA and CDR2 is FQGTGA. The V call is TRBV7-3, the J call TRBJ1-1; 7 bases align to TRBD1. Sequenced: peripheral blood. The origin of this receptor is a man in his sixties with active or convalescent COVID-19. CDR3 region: CASSPQQGSEAFF. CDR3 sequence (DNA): TGTGCCAGCAGCCCGCAACAGGGGTCTGAAGCTTTCTTT. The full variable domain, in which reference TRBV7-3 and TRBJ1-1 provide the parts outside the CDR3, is GAGVSQTPSNKVTEKGKYVELRCDPISGHTALYWYRQSLGQGPEFLIYFQGTGAADDSGLPNDRFFAVRPEGSVSTLKIQRTERGDSAVYLCASSPQQGSEAFFGQGTRLTVV.